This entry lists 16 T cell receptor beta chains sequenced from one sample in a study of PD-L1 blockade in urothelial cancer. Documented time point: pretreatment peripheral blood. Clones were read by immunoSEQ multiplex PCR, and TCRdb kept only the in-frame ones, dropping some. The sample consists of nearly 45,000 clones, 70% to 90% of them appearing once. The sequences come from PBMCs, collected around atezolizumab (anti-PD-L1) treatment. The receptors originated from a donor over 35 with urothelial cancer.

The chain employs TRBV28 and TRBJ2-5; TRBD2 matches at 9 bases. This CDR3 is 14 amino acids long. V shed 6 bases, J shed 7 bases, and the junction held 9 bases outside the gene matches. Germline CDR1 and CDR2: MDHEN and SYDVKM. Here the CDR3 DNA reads TGTGCCAGCAGCCTAGCGGGACCCCGGTCGACCCAGTACTTC. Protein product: CASSLAGPRSTQYF.

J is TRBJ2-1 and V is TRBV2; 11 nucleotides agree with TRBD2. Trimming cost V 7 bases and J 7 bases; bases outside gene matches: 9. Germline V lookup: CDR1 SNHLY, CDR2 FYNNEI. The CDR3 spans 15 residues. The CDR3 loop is CASKLLAGGGNEQFF. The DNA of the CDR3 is TGTGCCAGCAAACTCCTAGCGGGAGGAGGTAATGAGCAGTTCTTC.

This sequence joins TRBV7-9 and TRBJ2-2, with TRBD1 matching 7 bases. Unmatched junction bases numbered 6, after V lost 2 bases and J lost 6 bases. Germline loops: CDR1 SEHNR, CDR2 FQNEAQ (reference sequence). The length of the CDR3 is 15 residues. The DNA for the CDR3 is TGTGCCAGCAGCTTAACCCACACAGGGGCCGGGGAGCTGTTTTTT. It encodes CASSLTHTGAGELFF.

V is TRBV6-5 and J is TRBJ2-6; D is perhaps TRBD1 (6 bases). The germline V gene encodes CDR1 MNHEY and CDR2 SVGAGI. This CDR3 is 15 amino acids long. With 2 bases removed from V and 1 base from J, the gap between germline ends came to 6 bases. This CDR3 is CASSYRGSGANVLTF. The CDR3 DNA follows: TGTGCCAGCAGTTACAGGGGGTCTGGGGCCAACGTCCTGACTTTC.

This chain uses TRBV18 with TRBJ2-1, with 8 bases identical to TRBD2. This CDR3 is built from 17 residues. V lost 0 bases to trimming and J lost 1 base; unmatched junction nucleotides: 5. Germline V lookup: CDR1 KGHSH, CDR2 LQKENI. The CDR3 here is CASSPPRGLESYNEQFF. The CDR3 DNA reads TGTGCCAGCTCACCACCGAGGGGACTAGAATCCTACAATGAGCAGTTCTTC. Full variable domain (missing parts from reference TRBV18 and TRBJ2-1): NAGVMQNPRHLVRRRGQEARLRCSPMKGHSHVYWYRQLPEEGLKFMVYLQKENIIDESGMPKERFSAEFPKEGPSILRIQQVVRGDSAAYFCASSPPRGLESYNEQFFGPGTRLTVL.

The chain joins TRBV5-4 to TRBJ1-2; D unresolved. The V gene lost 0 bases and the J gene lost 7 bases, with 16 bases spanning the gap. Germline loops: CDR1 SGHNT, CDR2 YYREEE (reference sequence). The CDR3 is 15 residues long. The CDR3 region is CASSLVRAENLGYTF. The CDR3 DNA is TGTGCCAGCAGCTTGGTGAGGGCCGAAAACCTTGGCTACACCTTC.

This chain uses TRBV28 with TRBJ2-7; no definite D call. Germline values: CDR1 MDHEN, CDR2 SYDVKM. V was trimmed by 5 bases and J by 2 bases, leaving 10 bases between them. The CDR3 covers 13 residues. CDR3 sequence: CASSPGPAYEQYF. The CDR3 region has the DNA TGTGCCAGCAGTCCTGGGCCCGCCTACGAGCAGTACTTC.

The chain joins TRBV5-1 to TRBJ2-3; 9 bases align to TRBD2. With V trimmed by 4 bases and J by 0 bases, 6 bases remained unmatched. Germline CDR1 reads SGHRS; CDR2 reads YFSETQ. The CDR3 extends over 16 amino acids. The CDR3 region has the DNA TGCGCCAGCAGCGCCCTGACTAGCGGCAGCACAGATACGCAGTATTTT. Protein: CASSALTSGSTDTQYF.

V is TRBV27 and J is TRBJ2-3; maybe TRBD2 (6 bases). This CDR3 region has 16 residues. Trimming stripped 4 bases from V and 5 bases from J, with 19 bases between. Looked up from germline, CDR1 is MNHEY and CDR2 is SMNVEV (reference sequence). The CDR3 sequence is CASSSPGVGARDTQYF. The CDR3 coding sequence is TGTGCCAGCAGTTCGCCGGGAGTTGGGGCGAGAGATACGCAGTATTTT.

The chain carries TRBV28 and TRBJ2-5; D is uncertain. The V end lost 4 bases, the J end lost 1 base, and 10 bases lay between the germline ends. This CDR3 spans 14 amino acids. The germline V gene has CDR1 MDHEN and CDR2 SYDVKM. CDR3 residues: CASSSPGFQETQYF. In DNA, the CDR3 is TGTGCCAGCAGTTCCCCAGGCTTCCAAGAGACCCAGTACTTC.

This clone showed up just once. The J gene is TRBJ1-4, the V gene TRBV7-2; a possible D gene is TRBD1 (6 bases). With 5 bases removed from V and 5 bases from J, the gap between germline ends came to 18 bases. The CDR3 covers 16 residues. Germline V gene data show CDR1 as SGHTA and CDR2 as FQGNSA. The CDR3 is CASSPQRDRRNEKLFF. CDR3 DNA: TGTGCCAGCAGCCCCCAGAGAGACAGGCGCAATGAAAAACTGTTTTTT.

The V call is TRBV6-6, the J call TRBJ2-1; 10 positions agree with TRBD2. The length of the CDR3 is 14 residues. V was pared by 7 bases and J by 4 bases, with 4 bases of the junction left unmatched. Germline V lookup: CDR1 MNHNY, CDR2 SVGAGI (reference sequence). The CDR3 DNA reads TGTGCCAGCAATCTAGCGGGGGAATACAATGAGCAGTTCTTC. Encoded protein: CASNLAGEYNEQFF.

CDR3 coding DNA: TGTGCCAGCAGTTCAGGGGGCAGTTCTGGAAACACCATATATTTT. Its protein product is CASSSGGSSGNTIYF. The chain combines TRBV28 with TRBJ1-3, with 8 bases that match TRBD1. The CDR3 sequence is 15 residues long. Germline loops: CDR1 MDHEN, CDR2 SYDVKM. Trimming removed 4 bases from V and 1 base from J; junction bases left unmatched: 3.

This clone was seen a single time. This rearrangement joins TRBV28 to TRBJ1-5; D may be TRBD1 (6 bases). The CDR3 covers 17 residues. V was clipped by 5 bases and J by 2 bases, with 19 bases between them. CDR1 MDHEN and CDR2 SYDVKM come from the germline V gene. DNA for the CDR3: TGTGCCAGCAGTCTCCCCCGCGGGGGGCCTCGCAATCAGCCCCAGCATTTT. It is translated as CASSLPRGGPRNQPQHF.

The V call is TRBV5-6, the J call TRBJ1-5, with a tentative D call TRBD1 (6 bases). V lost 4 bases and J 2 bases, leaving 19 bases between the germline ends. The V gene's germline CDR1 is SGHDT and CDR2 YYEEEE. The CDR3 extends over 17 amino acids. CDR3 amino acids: CASSSRPRQGRNQPQHF. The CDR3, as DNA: TGTGCCAGCAGCAGTCGGCCGCGTCAGGGGCGCAATCAGCCCCAGCATTTT.

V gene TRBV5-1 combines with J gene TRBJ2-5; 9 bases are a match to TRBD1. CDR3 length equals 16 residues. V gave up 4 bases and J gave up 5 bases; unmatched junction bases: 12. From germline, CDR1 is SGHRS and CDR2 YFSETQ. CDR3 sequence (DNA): TGCGCCAGCAGCCCACAGGGACAGGGTGAAGGGGAGACCCAGTACTTC. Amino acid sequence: CASSPQGQGEGETQYF.